The 28 T cell receptor beta chains in this list originate from one sample, sequenced in a study of T cell responses to AZD1222 COVID-19 vaccine. Some clones are missing from TCRdb's copy, which holds only in-frame ones; the method was immunoSEQ multiplex PCR. The sample has roughly 81,000 clones, 70% to 90% seen once. Specimen: peripheral blood, collected on day 0 of AZD1222 vaccination. The receptors here all came from an adult in good health.

The genes are TRBV19 and TRBJ1-5; a weak D match, TRBD1 (6 bases). The V end lost 5 bases, the J end lost 7 bases, and 18 bases lay between the germline ends. Germline V gives CDR1 LNHDA, CDR2 SQIVND (reference sequence). This CDR3 spans 15 amino acids. CDR3: CASSVGRGLGQPQHF. In DNA, the CDR3 is TGTGCCAGTAGTGTCGGCCGGGGGCTTGGGCAGCCCCAGCATTTT.

J is TRBJ2-3 and V is TRBV23-1, with a possible D match to TRBD2 (6 bases). TRBV23-1 is an ORF; its function is uncertain. The CDR3 length is 19 residues. Trimming took 1 base from V and 0 from J, leaving 20 bases between them. The CDR3 DNA reads TGCGCCAGCAGTCAATGGGGGGTGAGGGATCGGACTAGCACAGATACGCAGTATTTT. Amino acid sequence: CASSQWGVRDRTSTDTQYF.

There are a few counts of this clone. The rearrangement links TRBV19 to TRBJ1-2; a weak D match, TRBD1 (5 bases). Germline CDR1 is LNHDA and CDR2 is SQIVND (reference sequence). This CDR3 has 14 amino acids. Trimming stripped 7 bases from V and 4 bases from J, with 16 bases between. CDR3 DNA sequence: TGTGCCAGTACCCCGGTGGGCAGGGTCTATGGCTACACCTTC. Translated: CASTPVGRVYGYTF.

In its sample, this clone was seen a few times. This CDR3 is also generated by other DNA sequences in the sample. The V gene is TRBV7-9, the J gene TRBJ2-1; unclear D gene. CDR1 is SEHNR, CDR2 FQNEAQ, per germline (reference sequence). V shed 6 bases and J shed 8 bases, with 11 bases lying between them. This CDR3 has 12 amino acids. CDR3 amino acids: CASRDERDEQFF. DNA for the CDR3: TGTGCCAGCAGGGACGAACGGGATGAGCAGTTCTTC. Variable domain in full (rest from reference TRBV7-9 and TRBJ2-1): DTGVSQNPRHKITKRGQNVTFRCDPISEHNRLYWYRQTLGQGPEFLTYFQNEAQLEKSRLLSDRFSAERPKGSFSTLEIQRTEQGDSAMYLCASRDERDEQFFGPGTRLTVL.

J is TRBJ2-5 and V is TRBV21-1. TRBV21-1 is a recognized pseudogene. There are 15 residues in the CDR3. As DNA, the CDR3 is TGTGCCAGCAGCGAAATACGGCAACCCCAAGAGACCCAGTACTTC. Translated, it gives CASSEIRQPQETQYF.

Comment on this clone: A junction end diverges from the germline sequence, so it may reflect a read error. The chain uses TRBV18 and TRBJ1-1; TRBD1 might be the D (5 bases). The CDR3 loop spans 15 amino acids. The V gene's germline CDR1 is KGHSH and CDR2 LQKENI. DNA of the CDR3: TGTGCCAGTTCACCCTTCAGGGACCTGAACACTGAAGCTTTCTTT. It is translated as CASSPFRDLNTEAFF.

This rearrangement joins TRBV7-2 to TRBJ2-7, with TRBD2 as a possible D gene (6 bases). The CDR3 loop spans 14 amino acids. Germline-derived CDR1 and CDR2 are SGHTA and FQGNSA. V shed 2 bases and J shed 2 bases, with 10 bases lying between them. This CDR3 reads CASSLKGLPYEQYF. The CDR3 DNA follows: TGTGCCAGCAGCTTAAAGGGACTTCCCTACGAGCAGTACTTC.

The V gene is TRBV18, the J gene TRBJ2-3, with D possibly being TRBD1 (6 bases). The germline V gene has CDR1 KGHSH and CDR2 LQKENI. This CDR3 has 13 residues. V dropped 10 bases and J dropped 6 bases, with 17 bases sitting between them. The CDR3 DNA is TGTGCCACCCAGGGGCCAGGCGGGGATACGCAGTATTTT. Amino acids: CATQGPGGDTQYF.

V is TRBV7-2 and J is TRBJ2-7; possible D gene TRBD2, 5 bases. The CDR3 is 14 residues long. The V gene lost 2 bases and the J gene lost 5 bases, with 13 bases spanning the gap. Germline CDR1 SGHTA, CDR2 FQGNSA. In DNA form, the CDR3 reads TGTGCCAGCAGCTTAATCCCTAGCTTAGACGAGCAGTACTTC. Amino acid sequence: CASSLIPSLDEQYF.

The chain uses TRBV4-1 and TRBJ2-7; 7 bases agree with TRBD1. V lost 4 bases to trimming and J lost 6 bases; unmatched junction nucleotides: 9. The CDR3 runs to 14 residues. Germline V gene lookup returns CDR1 MGHRA and CDR2 YSYEKL. The DNA for the CDR3 is TGCGCCAGCAGCCCTGGACAGGATCCCATCGAGCAGTACTTC. Residues: CASSPGQDPIEQYF.

The chain joins TRBV28 to TRBJ2-7; D possibly corresponds to TRBD1 (5 bases). Germline CDR1 reads MDHEN; CDR2 reads SYDVKM. Trimming pared 2 bases from V and 3 bases from J, leaving 11 bases between. The CDR3 runs to 14 residues. CDR3 sequence reads: CASSLQGINYEQYF. In DNA form, the CDR3 reads TGTGCCAGCAGTTTACAGGGTATCAACTACGAGCAGTACTTC.

The chain couples TRBV7-2 to TRBJ1-5; 10 nucleotides line up with TRBD1. CDR1 is SGHTA and CDR2 is FQGNSA in the germline V gene. Trimming removed 1 base from V and 4 bases from J; junction bases left unmatched: 4. CDR3 length: 16 amino acids. The chain's CDR3 is CASSLEGQGENQPQHF. CDR3 nucleotides: TGTGCCAGCAGCTTAGAAGGACAGGGGGAGAATCAGCCCCAGCATTTT.

Of note for this clone: The junction departs from germline at one end; a sequencing error may be responsible. This chain links TRBV7-7 with TRBJ2-1, with TRBD2 matching 10 bases. Germline V gene sequence: CDR1 SSHAT, CDR2 FNYEAQ (reference sequence). CDR3 length: 15 residues. The CDR3 region is CASSVAGTSVNEQFF. The CDR3 nucleotides read TGTGCCAGCAGCGTAGCCGGGACTAGCGTCAATGAGCAGTTCTTC.

The V gene is TRBV30, the J gene TRBJ1-6; D remains ambiguous. Germline CDR1 GTSNPN, CDR2 SVGIG (reference sequence). Trimming removed 1 base at V and 3 bases at J, with 10 bases between. The CDR3 contains 15 residues. DNA of the CDR3: TGTGCCTGGAGTGCACCGGGCCGCTATAATTCACCCCTCCACTTT. Protein: CAWSAPGRYNSPLHF.

The rearrangement joins TRBV6-4 to TRBJ1-4, with D tentatively TRBD1 (5 bases). With 6 bases removed from V and 8 bases from J, the gap between germline ends came to 22 bases. CDR1 is MRHNA and CDR2 is SNTAGT in the germline V gene. The CDR3 is 16 amino acids. CDR3 nucleotide sequence: TGTGCCAGCAGCCCCCGGGACGAGGGACGGGACGAAAAACTGTTTTTT. The encoded protein is CASSPRDEGRDEKLFF.

The rearrangement joins TRBV28 to TRBJ2-7; a weak D match, TRBD1 (5 bases). The CDR3 is made up of 14 amino acids. Per germline, CDR1 MDHEN and CDR2 SYDVKM. V shed 2 bases and J shed 2 bases, with 10 bases lying between them. The CDR3 sequence: CASSLPGSAYEQYF. The CDR3 region has the DNA TGTGCCAGCAGTTTACCAGGGTCGGCCTACGAGCAGTACTTC.

This chain links TRBV6-5 with TRBJ2-7; 11 bases map to TRBD2. The length of the CDR3 is 15 residues. CDR1 and CDR2 from the germline V gene are MNHEY and SVGAGI. Trimming at V came to 5 bases and at J to 4 bases, leaving 7 bases not matched to a gene. In DNA form, the CDR3 reads TGTGCCAGCAGTAAGCGGACTAGCGGGCCATACGAGCAGTACTTC. Protein product: CASSKRTSGPYEQYF.

The chain recombines TRBV5-1 with TRBJ2-7; weak D call: TRBD2 (6 bases). This CDR3 contains 13 residues. Germline-derived CDR1 and CDR2 are SGHRS and YFSETQ. V lost 6 bases to trimming and J lost 3 bases, with 13 bases between them. DNA for the CDR3: TGCGCCAGCACCCCTCTGGAGGGCTACGAGCAGTACTTC. Its translation is CASTPLEGYEQYF.

The sample holds one count of this clone. The rearrangement joins TRBV7-3 to TRBJ2-3; TRBD1 is a possible D gene (5 bases). This CDR3 spans 16 amino acids. CDR1 is SGHTA and CDR2 is FQGTGA in the germline V gene. The V end lost 1 base, the J end lost 0 bases, and 11 bases lay between the germline ends. This chain's CDR3 is CASSLRGGPSTDTQYF. The CDR3 DNA reads as TGTGCCAGCAGCTTAAGGGGCGGCCCTAGCACAGATACGCAGTATTTT.

The chain carries TRBV2 and TRBJ2-1, with 14 bases fitting TRBD2. Looked up from germline, CDR1 is SNHLY and CDR2 is FYNNEI. CDR3 length: 17 amino acids. V gave up 2 bases and J gave up 4 bases; unmatched junction bases: 4. CDR3 loop: CASSEPTSGREYNEQFF. The CDR3 DNA reads TGTGCCAGCAGTGAACCGACTAGCGGGAGGGAGTACAATGAGCAGTTCTTC.

The rearrangement uses TRBV13 and TRBJ2-7; D is perhaps TRBD2 (7 bases). This CDR3 comprises 16 residues. V shed 2 bases and J shed 6 bases, with 20 bases lying between them. The germline V gene has CDR1 PRHDT and CDR2 FYEKMQ (reference sequence). The CDR3 bases are TGTGCCAGCAGCTTACCCGGACTAGGGGGGCGGATCGAGCAGTACTTC. It translates to CASSLPGLGGRIEQYF.

The chain joins TRBV10-1 to TRBJ2-7; TRBD2 might be the D (5 bases). This CDR3 is 13 amino acids long. Looked up from germline, CDR1 is WNHNN and CDR2 is SYGVQD (reference sequence). V lost 4 bases to trimming and J lost 0 bases, with 7 bases between them. The CDR3, as DNA: TGCGCCAGCAGTGCGGGGTTCTCCTACGAGCAGTACTTC. The encoded protein is CASSAGFSYEQYF.

CDR3 DNA sequence: TGTGCCAGCTCACCAAGTTCCGGGAGGCAAGAGACCCAGTACTTC. Translated: CASSPSSGRQETQYF. This rearrangement joins TRBV18 to TRBJ2-5, with 7 bases aligning to TRBD2. The CDR3 extends over 15 amino acids. Germline lookup yields CDR1 KGHSH and CDR2 LQKENI. V dropped 2 bases and J dropped 2; count of bases not matched to a gene: 5.

The chain couples TRBV27 to TRBJ1-1; D may be TRBD1 (6 bases). CDR1 MNHEY and CDR2 SMNVEV come from the germline V gene (reference sequence). V lost 8 bases and J 1 base, leaving 17 bases between the germline ends. The CDR3 loop spans 15 amino acids. The CDR3 spells CASPLWLRGNTEAFF. The DNA of the CDR3 is TGTGCCAGCCCTCTCTGGCTCAGGGGGAACACTGAAGCTTTCTTT.

The rearrangement joins TRBV7-9 to TRBJ1-1, with D perhaps TRBD1 (6 bases). Germline values: CDR1 SEHNR, CDR2 FQNEAQ (reference sequence). The CDR3 extends over 14 amino acids. The germline V and J ends were trimmed by 5 bases and 3 bases, with 13 bases remaining between them. For the CDR3, the DNA is TGTGCCAGCAGCACCCGACAGGCCTACACTGAAGCTTTCTTT. Translation: CASSTRQAYTEAFF.

In DNA, the CDR3 is TGCAGCGTTGAAGTTGAGGGAACAGATACGCAGTATTTT. Its protein is CSVEVEGTDTQYF. The rearrangement links TRBV29-1 to TRBJ2-3, with D possibly matching TRBD2 (5 bases). V dropped 1 base and J dropped 3 bases, with 8 bases sitting between them. Germline V gene data show CDR1 as SQVTM and CDR2 as ANQGSEA. The CDR3 consists of 13 residues.

A single count supports this clone. V gene TRBV3-1 (or the pseudogene TRBV3-2) combines with J gene TRBJ1-6, with D possibly matching TRBD1 (5 bases). V gave up 2 bases and J gave up 6 bases, with 11 bases separating them. The germline V gene encodes CDR1 LGHDT and CDR2 YNNKEL (reference sequence). The CDR3 is 15 residues long. CDR3 DNA: TGTGCCAGCAGCCAACAGGCGAGGGGTAATTCACCCCTCCACTTT. It yields the protein CASSQQARGNSPLHF.

J is TRBJ1-3 and V is TRBV6-5; D remains ambiguous. V shed 0 bases and J shed 0 bases, with 9 bases lying between them. CDR3 length: 16 amino acids. Germline assignment: CDR1 MNHEY and CDR2 SVGAGI. The CDR3 nucleotides are TGTGCCAGCAGTTACTCGAGGCTTCTCTCTGGAAACACCATATATTTT. This translates into CASSYSRLLSGNTIYF.